Reported below is one T cell receptor beta chain. As yet, its antigen is unknown. A single base separates this from a much larger clone, so it may be a read error. These data are taken from a study of blood T cells in healthy people across ages. Study observations and caveats: Donors of long life had a larger count of naive CD4+ cells and greater diversity than aged donors. Getting older went along with TCR beta diversity per million T cells dropping roughly linearly.

Using a J-beta primer mix together with a sample-barcoded 5' primer, a second PCR was run for about 7 to 12 cycles. TCRdb called the 5' RACE reads again in MiXCR, with one record for every CDR3 protein. The repertoire holds about 2 million distinct CDR3 sequences, approximately 50% seen once, with 2.1% in the top ten. This CDR3 comprises 10 residues. V lost 3 bases and J lost 5, with 5 bases in between. CDR1 is DFQATT, CDR2 SNEGSKA, per germline (reference sequence). The rearrangement joins TRBV20-1 to TRBJ2-7; D ambiguous. The sequencing sample was made of blood. This TCR was sampled from a middle-aged woman in good health. CDR3 DNA sequence: TGCAGTGCTAGCGTCCACGAGCAGTACTTC. Translating gives CSASVHEQYF.